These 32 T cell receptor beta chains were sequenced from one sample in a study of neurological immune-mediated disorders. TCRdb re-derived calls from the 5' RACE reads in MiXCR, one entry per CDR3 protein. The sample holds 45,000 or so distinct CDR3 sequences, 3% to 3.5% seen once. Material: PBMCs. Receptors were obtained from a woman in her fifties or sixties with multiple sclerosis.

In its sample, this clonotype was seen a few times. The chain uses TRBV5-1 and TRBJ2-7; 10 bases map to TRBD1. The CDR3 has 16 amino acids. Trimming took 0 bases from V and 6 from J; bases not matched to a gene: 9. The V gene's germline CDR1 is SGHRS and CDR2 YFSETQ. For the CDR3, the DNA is TGCGCCAGCAGCTTGGCCGGACAGGGGGGACCCATCGAGCAGTACTTC. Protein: CASSLAGQGGPIEQYF.

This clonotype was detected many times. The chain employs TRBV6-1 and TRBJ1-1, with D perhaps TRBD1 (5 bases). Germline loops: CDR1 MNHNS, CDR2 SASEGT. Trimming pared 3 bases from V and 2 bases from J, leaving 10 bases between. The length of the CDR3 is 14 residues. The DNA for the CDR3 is TGTGCCAGCAGTGATTGGGGGATTAACACTGAAGCTTTCTTT. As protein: CASSDWGINTEAFF.

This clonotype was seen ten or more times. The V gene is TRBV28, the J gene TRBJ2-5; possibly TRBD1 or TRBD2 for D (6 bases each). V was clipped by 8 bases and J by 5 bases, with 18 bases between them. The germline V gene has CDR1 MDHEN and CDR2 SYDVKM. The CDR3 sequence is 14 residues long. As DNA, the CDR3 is TGTGCCAGCGGAGGAGGGGGGTCTTGGGAGACCCAGTACTTC. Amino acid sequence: CASGGGGSWETQYF.

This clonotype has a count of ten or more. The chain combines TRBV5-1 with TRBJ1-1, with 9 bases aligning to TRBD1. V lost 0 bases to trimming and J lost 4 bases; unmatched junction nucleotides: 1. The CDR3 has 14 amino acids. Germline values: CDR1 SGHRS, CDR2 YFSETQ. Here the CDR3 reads CASSLAQGATEAFF. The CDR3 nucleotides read TGCGCCAGCAGCTTGGCACAGGGGGCCACTGAAGCTTTCTTT.

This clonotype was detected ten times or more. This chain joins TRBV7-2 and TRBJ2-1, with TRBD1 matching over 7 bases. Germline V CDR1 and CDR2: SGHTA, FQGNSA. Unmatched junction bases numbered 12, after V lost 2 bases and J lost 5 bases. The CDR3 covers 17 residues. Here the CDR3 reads CASSLFRLRDRDNEQFF. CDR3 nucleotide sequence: TGTGCCAGCAGCTTATTCCGACTCCGGGACAGAGACAATGAGCAGTTCTTC.

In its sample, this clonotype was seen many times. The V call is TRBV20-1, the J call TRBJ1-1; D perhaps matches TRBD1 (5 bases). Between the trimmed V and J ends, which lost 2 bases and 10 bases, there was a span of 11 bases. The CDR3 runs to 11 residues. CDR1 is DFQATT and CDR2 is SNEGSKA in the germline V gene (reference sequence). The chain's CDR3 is CSARTQGRAFF. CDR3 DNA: TGCAGTGCTAGAACCCAGGGTAGAGCTTTCTTT.

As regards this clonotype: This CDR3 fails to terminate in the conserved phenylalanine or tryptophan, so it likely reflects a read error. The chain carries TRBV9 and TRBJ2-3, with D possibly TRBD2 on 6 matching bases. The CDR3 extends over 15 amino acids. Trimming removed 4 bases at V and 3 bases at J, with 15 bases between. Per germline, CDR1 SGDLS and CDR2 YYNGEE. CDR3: CASSTQEGETDTQYN. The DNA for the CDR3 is TGTGCCAGCAGCACCCAGGAGGGAGAGACAGATACGCAGTATAAT.

The CDR3 DNA is TGTGCCATCAGTATCAGGACAGACTATGGCTACACCTTC. Protein product: CAISIRTDYGYTF. V and J are TRBV10-3 and TRBJ1-2; D is perhaps TRBD1 (6 bases). The germline V gene has CDR1 ENHRY and CDR2 SYGVKD. The V gene lost 5 bases and the J gene lost 3 bases, with 10 bases spanning the gap. The CDR3 runs to 13 residues.

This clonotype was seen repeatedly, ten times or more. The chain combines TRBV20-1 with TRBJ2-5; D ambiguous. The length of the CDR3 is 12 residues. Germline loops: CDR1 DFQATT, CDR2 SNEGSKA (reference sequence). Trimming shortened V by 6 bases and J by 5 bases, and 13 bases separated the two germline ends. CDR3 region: CSARDMRETQYF. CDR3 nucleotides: TGCAGTGCCCGAGACATGCGGGAGACCCAGTACTTC.

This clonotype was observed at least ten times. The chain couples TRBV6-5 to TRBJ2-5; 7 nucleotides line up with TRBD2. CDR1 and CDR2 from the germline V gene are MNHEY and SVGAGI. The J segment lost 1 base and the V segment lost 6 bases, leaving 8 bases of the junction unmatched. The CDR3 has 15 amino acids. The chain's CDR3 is CASSRPGLGQETQYF. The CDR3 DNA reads TGTGCCAGCAGCCGACCCGGACTAGGCCAAGAGACCCAGTACTTC.

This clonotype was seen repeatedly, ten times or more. The CDR3: CASSDRANSYNEQFF. For the CDR3, the DNA is TGTGCCAGCAGTGACAGGGCAAACTCCTACAATGAGCAGTTCTTC. The chain combines TRBV27 with TRBJ2-1; TRBD1 agrees at 7 bases. This CDR3 is built from 15 residues. Germline values: CDR1 MNHEY, CDR2 SMNVEV (reference sequence). The V gene end was trimmed by 5 bases and the J gene end by 0 bases; junction bases not matched to a gene: 4.

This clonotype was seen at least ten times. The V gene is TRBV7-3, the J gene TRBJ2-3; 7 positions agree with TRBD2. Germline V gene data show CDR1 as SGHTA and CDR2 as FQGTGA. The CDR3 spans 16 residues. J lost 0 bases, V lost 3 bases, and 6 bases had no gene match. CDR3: CASSLSGNPSTDTQYF. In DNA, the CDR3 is TGTGCCAGCAGCTTGAGCGGGAACCCTAGCACAGATACGCAGTATTTT.

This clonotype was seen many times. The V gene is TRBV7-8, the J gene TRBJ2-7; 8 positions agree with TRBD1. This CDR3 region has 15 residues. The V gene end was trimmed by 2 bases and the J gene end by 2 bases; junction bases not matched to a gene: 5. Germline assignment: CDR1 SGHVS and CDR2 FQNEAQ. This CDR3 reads CASSLPARGPYEQYV. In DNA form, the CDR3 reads TGTGCCAGCAGCTTACCCGCCAGGGGGCCCTACGAGCAGTACGTC.

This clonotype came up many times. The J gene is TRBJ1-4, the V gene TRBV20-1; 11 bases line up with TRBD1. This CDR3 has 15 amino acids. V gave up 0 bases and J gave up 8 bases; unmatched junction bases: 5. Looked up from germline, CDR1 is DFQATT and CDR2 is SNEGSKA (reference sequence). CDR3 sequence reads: CSARDSGTGGEKLFF. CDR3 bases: TGCAGTGCTAGAGACTCCGGGACAGGGGGAGAAAAACTGTTTTTT.

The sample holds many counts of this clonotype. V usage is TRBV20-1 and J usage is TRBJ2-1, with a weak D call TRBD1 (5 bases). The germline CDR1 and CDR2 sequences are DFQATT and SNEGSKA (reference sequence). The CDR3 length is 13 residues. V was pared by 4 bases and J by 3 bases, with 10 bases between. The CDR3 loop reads CSATRTNYNEQFF. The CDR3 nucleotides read TGCAGTGCTACGCGGACAAACTACAATGAGCAGTTCTTC.

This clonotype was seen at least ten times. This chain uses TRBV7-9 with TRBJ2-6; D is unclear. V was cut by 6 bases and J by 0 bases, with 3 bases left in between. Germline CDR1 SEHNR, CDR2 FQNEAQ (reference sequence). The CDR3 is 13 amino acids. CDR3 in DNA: TGTGCCAGCAGGAACTCTGGGGCCAACGTCCTGACTTTC. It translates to CASRNSGANVLTF.

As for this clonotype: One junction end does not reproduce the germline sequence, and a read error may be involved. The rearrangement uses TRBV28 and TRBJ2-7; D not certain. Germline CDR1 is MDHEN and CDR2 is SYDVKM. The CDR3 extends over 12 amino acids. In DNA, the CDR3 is TGTGACAGCACCACGTCCCCTTACGAGCAGTACTTC. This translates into CDSTTSPYEQYF.

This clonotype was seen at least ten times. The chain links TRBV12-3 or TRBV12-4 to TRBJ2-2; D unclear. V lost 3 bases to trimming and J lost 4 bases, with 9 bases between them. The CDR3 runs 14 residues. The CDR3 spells CASSFIGPTGELFF. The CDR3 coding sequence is TGTGCCAGCAGTTTTATCGGTCCCACCGGGGAGCTGTTTTTT.

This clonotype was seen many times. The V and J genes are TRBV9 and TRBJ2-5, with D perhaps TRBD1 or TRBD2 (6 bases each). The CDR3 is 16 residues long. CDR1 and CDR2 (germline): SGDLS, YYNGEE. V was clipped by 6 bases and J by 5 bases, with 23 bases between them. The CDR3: CASTPGVLGATETQYF. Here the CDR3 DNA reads TGTGCCAGCACCCCGGGGGTCTTGGGGGCGACGGAGACCCAGTACTTC. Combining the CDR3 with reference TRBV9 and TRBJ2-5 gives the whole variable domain DSGVTQTPKHLITATGQRVTLRCSPRSGDLSVYWYQQSLDQGLQFLIQYYNGEERAKGNILERFSAQQFPDLHSELNLSSLELGDSALYFCASTPGVLGATETQYFGPGTRLLVL.

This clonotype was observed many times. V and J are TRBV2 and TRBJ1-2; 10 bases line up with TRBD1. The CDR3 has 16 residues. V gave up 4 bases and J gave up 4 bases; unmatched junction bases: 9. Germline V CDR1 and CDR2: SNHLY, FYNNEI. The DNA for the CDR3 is TGTGCCAGCAGTGGGGTTGACAGGGGGCCTATCTATGGCTACACCTTC. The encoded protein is CASSGVDRGPIYGYTF.

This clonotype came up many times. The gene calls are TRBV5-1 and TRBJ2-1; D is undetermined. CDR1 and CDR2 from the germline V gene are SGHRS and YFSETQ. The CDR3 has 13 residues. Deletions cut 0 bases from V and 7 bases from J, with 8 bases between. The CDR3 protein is CASSLASQNEQFF. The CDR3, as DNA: TGCGCCAGCAGCTTGGCGTCGCAGAATGAGCAGTTCTTC.

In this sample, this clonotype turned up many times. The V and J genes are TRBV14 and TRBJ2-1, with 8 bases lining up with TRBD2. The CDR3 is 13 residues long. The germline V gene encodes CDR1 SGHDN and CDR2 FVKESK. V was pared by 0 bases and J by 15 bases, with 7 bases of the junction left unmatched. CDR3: CASSQDYLAGLFF. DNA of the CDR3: TGTGCCAGCAGCCAAGATTACCTAGCGGGTCTGTTCTTC. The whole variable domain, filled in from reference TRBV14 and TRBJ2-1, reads EAGVTQFPSHSVIEKGQTVTLRCDPISGHDNLYWYRRVMGKEIKFLLHFVKESKQDESGMPNNRFLAERTGGTYSTLKVQPAELEDSGVYFCASSQDYLAGLFFGPGTRLTVL.

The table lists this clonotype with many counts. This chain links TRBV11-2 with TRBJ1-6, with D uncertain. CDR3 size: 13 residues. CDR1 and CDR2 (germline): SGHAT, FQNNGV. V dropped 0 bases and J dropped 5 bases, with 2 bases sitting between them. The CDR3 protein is CASSLENNSPLHF. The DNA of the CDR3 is TGTGCCAGCAGCTTAGAGAATAATTCACCCCTCCACTTT. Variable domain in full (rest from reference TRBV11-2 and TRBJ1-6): EAGVAQSPRYKIIEKRQSVAFWCNPISGHATLYWYQQILGQGPKLLIQFQNNGVVDDSQLPKDRFSAERLKGVDSTLKIQPAKLEDSAVYLCASSLENNSPLHFGNGTRLTVT.

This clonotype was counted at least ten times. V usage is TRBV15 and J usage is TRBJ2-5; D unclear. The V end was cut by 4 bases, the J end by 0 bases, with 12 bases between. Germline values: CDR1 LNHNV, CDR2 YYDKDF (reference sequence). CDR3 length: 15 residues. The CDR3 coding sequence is TGTGCCACCAGCAACAATCCCAGGTACCAAGAGACCCAGTACTTC. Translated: CATSNNPRYQETQYF.

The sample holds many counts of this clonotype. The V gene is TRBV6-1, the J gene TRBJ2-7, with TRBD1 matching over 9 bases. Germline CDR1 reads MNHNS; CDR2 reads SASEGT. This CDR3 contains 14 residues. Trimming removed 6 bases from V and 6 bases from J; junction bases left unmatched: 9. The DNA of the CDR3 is TGTGCCAGCAGGCGGGACAGGGAAGGTTCCGAGCAGTACTTC. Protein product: CASRRDREGSEQYF.

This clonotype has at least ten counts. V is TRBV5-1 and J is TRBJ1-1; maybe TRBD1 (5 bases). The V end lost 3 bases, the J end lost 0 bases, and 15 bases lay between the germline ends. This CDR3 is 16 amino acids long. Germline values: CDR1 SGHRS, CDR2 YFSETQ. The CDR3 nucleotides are TGCGCCAGCAGCTCCACCACAGGAGGGATGAACACTGAAGCTTTCTTT. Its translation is CASSSTTGGMNTEAFF.

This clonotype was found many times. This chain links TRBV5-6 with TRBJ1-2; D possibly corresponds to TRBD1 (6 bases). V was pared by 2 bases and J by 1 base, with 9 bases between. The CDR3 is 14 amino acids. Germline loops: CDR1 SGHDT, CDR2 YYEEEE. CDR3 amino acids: CASSFQGRNYGYTF. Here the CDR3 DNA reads TGTGCCAGCAGCTTCCAGGGGCGTAACTATGGCTACACCTTC.

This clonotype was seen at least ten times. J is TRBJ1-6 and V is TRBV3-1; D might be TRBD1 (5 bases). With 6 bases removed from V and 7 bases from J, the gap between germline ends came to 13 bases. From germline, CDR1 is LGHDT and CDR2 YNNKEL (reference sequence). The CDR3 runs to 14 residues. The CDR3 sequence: CASRLTGENSPLHF. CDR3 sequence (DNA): TGTGCCAGCAGACTTACGGGGGAAAATTCACCCCTCCACTTT. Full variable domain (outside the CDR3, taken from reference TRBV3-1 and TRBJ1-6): DTAVSQTPKYLVTQMGNDKSIKCEQNLGHDTMYWYKQDSKKFLKIMFSYNNKELIINETVPNRFSPKSPDKAHLNLHINSLELGDSAVYFCASRLTGENSPLHFGNGTRLTVT.

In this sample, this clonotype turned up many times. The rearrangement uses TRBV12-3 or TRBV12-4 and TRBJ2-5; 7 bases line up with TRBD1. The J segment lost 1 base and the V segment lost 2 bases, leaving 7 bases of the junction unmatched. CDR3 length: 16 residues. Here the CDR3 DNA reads TGTGCCAGCAGTTTAAGGTCAGGGGGAGTCCAAGAGACCCAGTACTTC. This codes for CASSLRSGGVQETQYF.

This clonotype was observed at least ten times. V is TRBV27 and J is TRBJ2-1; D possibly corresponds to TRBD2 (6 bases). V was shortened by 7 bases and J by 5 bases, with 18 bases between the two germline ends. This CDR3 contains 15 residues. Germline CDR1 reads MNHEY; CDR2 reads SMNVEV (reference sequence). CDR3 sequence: CASTSPSGEDNEQFF. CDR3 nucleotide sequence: TGTGCCAGCACCTCCCCTTCGGGGGAGGACAATGAGCAGTTCTTC.

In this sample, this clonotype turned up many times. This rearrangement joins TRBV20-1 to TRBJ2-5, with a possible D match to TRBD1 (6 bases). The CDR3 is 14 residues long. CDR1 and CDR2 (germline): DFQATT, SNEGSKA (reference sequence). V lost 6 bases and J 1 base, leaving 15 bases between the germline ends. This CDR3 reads CSAQRGRGQETQYF. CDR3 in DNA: TGCAGTGCCCAGAGGGGCAGGGGCCAAGAGACCCAGTACTTC.

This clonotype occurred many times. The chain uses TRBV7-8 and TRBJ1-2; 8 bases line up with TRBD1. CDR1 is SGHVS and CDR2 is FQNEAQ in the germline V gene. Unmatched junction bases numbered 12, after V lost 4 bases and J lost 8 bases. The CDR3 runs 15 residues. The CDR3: CASSSRDRGGGGYTF. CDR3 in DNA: TGTGCCAGCAGCTCGCGCGACAGGGGCGGGGGAGGCTACACCTTC. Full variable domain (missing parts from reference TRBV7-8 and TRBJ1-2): GAGVSQSPRYKVAKRGQDVALRCDPISGHVSLFWYQQALGQGPEFLTYFQNEAQLDKSGLPSDRFFAERPEGSVSTLKIQRTQQEDSAVYLCASSSRDRGGGGYTFGSGTRLTVV.